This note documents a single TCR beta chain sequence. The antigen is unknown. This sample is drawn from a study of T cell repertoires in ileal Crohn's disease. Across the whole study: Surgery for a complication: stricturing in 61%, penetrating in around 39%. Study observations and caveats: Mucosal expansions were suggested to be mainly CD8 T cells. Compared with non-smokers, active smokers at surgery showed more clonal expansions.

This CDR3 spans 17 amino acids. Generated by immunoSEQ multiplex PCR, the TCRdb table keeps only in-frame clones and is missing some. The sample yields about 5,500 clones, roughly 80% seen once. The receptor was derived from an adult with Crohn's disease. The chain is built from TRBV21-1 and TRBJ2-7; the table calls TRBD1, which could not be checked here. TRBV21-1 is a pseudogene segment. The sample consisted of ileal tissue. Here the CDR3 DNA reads TGTGCCAGCTCAATGGACAGGTCCAACGGGAATCCCTACGAGCAGTACTTC. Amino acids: CASSMDRSNGNPYEQYF.